The 21 T cell receptor beta chains reported below all come from one sample, sequenced in a study of blood T cell repertoires in COVID-19. Assay: immunoSEQ multiplex PCR; the TCRdb copy retains only in-frame clones and omits some. Of around 450,000 clones listed, about 90% were seen once; the top ten hold roughly 0.66%. The sequencing input was PBMCs or T cells enriched from blood (not recorded which). These receptors originate from a man between 18 and 35 years old who had recovered from COVID-19.

The J gene is TRBJ1-5, the V gene TRBV7-8, with TRBD1 as a possible D gene (6 bases). This CDR3 contains 17 residues. V shed 4 bases and J shed 5 bases, with 21 bases lying between them. Looked up from germline, CDR1 is SGHVS and CDR2 is FQNEAQ. The chain's CDR3 is CASSSIPRGDIDQPQHF. CDR3 nucleotide sequence: TGTGCCAGCAGCTCCATACCGAGAGGGGACATCGATCAGCCCCAGCATTTT.

A single count supports this clone. The chain has TRBV4-1 and TRBJ2-7, with a weak D call TRBD1 (6 bases). CDR3 length: 14 residues. The V and J ends lost 2 bases and 3 bases respectively, with 11 bases between them. Germline lookup yields CDR1 MGHRA and CDR2 YSYEKL. The CDR3, as DNA: TGCGCCAGCAGCCAAATCCAGGGGCTCTACGAGCAGTACTTC. Residues: CASSQIQGLYEQYF.

The chain has TRBV28 and TRBJ2-3, with 15 bases that match TRBD2. V shed 3 bases, J shed 6 bases, and the junction held 7 bases outside the gene matches. The CDR3 consists of 17 residues. The germline gives CDR1 MDHEN, CDR2 SYDVKM. The CDR3 nucleotides are TGTGCCAGCAGTTTGTGGACTAGCGGGAGGGCCAGGGATACGCAGTATTTT. It translates to CASSLWTSGRARDTQYF.

This clone has more than one count but fewer than ten. V usage is TRBV19 and J usage is TRBJ1-2; 8 bases are a match to TRBD1. The CDR3 consists of 14 residues. After removal of 5 bases from V and 2 bases from J, the junction contained 4 bases not matched to a gene. In germline, CDR1 is LNHDA, CDR2 SQIVND (reference sequence). As DNA, the CDR3 is TGTGCCAGTAGTTCAAGGACAGGGAACTATGGCTACACCTTC. Its protein is CASSSRTGNYGYTF.

This clone was seen once. V is TRBV5-6 and J is TRBJ2-2; the D gene is possibly TRBD2 (5 bases). The CDR3 spans 16 residues. CDR1 SGHDT and CDR2 YYEEEE come from the germline V gene. V shed 1 base and J shed 5 bases, with 15 bases lying between them. The CDR3 DNA follows: TGTGCCAGCAGCTTGACAAGGCTAGGAGGTACCGGGGAGCTGTTTTTT. This translates into CASSLTRLGGTGELFF.

The V call is TRBV20-1, the J call TRBJ2-5; the D is unclear. Looked up from germline, CDR1 is DFQATT and CDR2 is SNEGSKA (reference sequence). The CDR3 length is 11 residues. Trimming cost V 5 bases and J 3 bases, with 7 bases left between them. The CDR3 protein is CSASTEETQYF. The CDR3 DNA is TGCAGTGCTTCGACTGAAGAGACCCAGTACTTC.

The chain is built from TRBV6-5 and TRBJ1-1; 7 nucleotides align to TRBD1. CDR1 MNHEY and CDR2 SVGAGI come from the germline V gene. The trim removed 6 bases at V and 1 base at J, leaving 8 bases unmatched. The CDR3 runs 15 residues. The DNA of the CDR3 is TGTGCCAGCAGGGCTGACAGGGTCCCGAACACTGAAGCTTTCTTT. It codes for CASRADRVPNTEAFF.

The J gene is TRBJ1-2, the V gene TRBV3-1 (or the pseudogene TRBV3-2), with 7 bases identical to TRBD1. Germline lookup yields CDR1 LGHDT and CDR2 YNNKEL (reference sequence). V gave up 3 bases and J gave up 0 bases; unmatched junction bases: 4. This CDR3 has 15 amino acids. CDR3 in DNA: TGTGCCAGCAGCCAGGGACAGAGAGCTAACTATGGCTACACCTTC. As protein: CASSQGQRANYGYTF.

V usage is TRBV18 and J usage is TRBJ1-2; 7 nucleotides match TRBD1. This CDR3 has 15 residues. Trimming at V came to 4 bases and at J to 3 bases, leaving 8 bases not matched to a gene. Germline lookup yields CDR1 KGHSH and CDR2 LQKENI. The CDR3 sequence: CASSLTGTDYYGYTF. The CDR3 DNA reads TGTGCCAGCTCACTTACCGGGACAGACTACTATGGCTACACCTTC.

This clone was counted a single time. The chain employs TRBV14 and TRBJ2-2; the D gene is possibly TRBD1 (5 bases). This CDR3 comprises 14 residues. V lost 2 bases to trimming and J lost 6 bases, with 10 bases between them. CDR1 and CDR2 from the germline V gene are SGHDN and FVKESK. DNA for the CDR3: TGTGCCAGCAGCCAAACTCTAGGGGCCGGGGAGCTGTTTTTT. As protein: CASSQTLGAGELFF.

The chain couples TRBV3-1 (or the pseudogene TRBV3-2) to TRBJ2-5, with TRBD1 matching 9 bases. The CDR3 is 14 amino acids. Trimming at V came to 6 bases and at J to 4 bases, leaving 6 bases not matched to a gene. Per the germline V gene, CDR1 is LGHDT and CDR2 is YNNKEL (reference sequence). As DNA, the CDR3 is TGTGCCAGCAGGCCACAGGGGGCCAGAGAGACCCAGTACTTC. Protein sequence: CASRPQGARETQYF.

The CDR3 reads CAWSRTGNLANEKLFF. The CDR3 DNA sequence: TGTGCCTGGAGTCGGACAGGGAATTTGGCTAATGAAAAACTGTTTTTT. This rearrangement joins TRBV30 to TRBJ1-4; TRBD1 matches at 8 bases. V was clipped by 2 bases and J by 3 bases; unmatched bases: 8. Germline values: CDR1 GTSNPN, CDR2 SVGIG (reference sequence). The CDR3 runs to 16 residues.

The chain couples TRBV10-3 to TRBJ2-7; 7 nucleotides match TRBD2. The CDR3 contains 14 residues. V shed 11 bases, J shed 0 bases, and the junction held 10 bases outside the gene matches. CDR1 is ENHRY and CDR2 is SYGVKD in the germline V gene. CDR3 residues: CASKAGTTSYEQYF. DNA for the CDR3: TGTGCCTCAAAGGCCGGGACTACCTCCTACGAGCAGTACTTC.

This clone was recorded once. The chain has TRBV10-3 and TRBJ1-6; TRBD1 matches at 9 bases. CDR3 length: 15 amino acids. J was trimmed by 7 bases and V by 6 bases; bases with no gene match: 7. Germline loops: CDR1 ENHRY, CDR2 SYGVKD. The DNA of the CDR3 is TGTGCCATCAGCCCTCGGACAGGGGAAAATTCACCCCTCCACTTT. Its translation: CAISPRTGENSPLHF.

V usage is TRBV9 and J usage is TRBJ2-2; D is ambiguous. V lost 0 bases and J lost 0, with 3 bases in between. Germline V gene sequence: CDR1 SGDLS, CDR2 YYNGEE. This CDR3 has 14 amino acids. This chain's CDR3 is CASSVGPNTGELFF. The DNA for the CDR3 is TGTGCCAGCAGCGTAGGGCCGAACACCGGGGAGCTGTTTTTT.

Regarding this clone: Other DNA sequences in this specimen translate into the identical CDR3. V usage is TRBV3-1 (or the pseudogene TRBV3-2) and J usage is TRBJ1-1; TRBD1 might be the D (6 bases). The CDR3 length is 14 residues. Germline assignment: CDR1 LGHDT and CDR2 YNNKEL (reference sequence). Between the trimmed V and J ends, which lost 4 bases and 1 base, there was a span of 10 bases. The CDR3 is CASSLSTGNTEAFF. Written as DNA, the CDR3 is TGTGCCAGCAGCCTATCGACAGGGAACACTGAAGCTTTCTTT.

The chain joins TRBV10-3 to TRBJ2-1; D gene uncertain. The V end was cut by 0 bases, the J end by 4 bases, with 4 bases between. Germline V gene sequence: CDR1 ENHRY, CDR2 SYGVKD. This CDR3 is 13 amino acids long. The DNA for the CDR3 is TGTGCCATCAGTGAGTCCGGGTACAATGAGCAGTTCTTC. It encodes CAISESGYNEQFF.

The gene calls are TRBV5-4 and TRBJ2-7; TRBD2 matches 11 bases. The CDR3 spans 14 residues. Trimming at V came to 3 bases and at J to 5 bases, leaving 4 bases not matched to a gene. CDR1 is SGHNT, CDR2 YYREEE, per germline (reference sequence). The CDR3 DNA reads TGTGCCAGCAGCTCCGGGACTAGCGGTGACGAGCAGTACTTC. It encodes CASSSGTSGDEQYF.

The chain has TRBV2 and TRBJ2-1, with 11 bases matching TRBD2. Germline CDR1 SNHLY, CDR2 FYNNEI. The CDR3 runs 13 residues. V trimming: 11 bases; J trimming: 3 bases; junction bases outside the gene matches: 3. The CDR3 loop reads CAGTSGRYNEQFF. Here the CDR3 DNA reads TGTGCCGGGACTAGCGGCCGCTACAATGAGCAGTTCTTC.

The gene calls are TRBV28 and TRBJ1-5, with D uncertain. CDR1 is MDHEN and CDR2 is SYDVKM in the germline V gene. The CDR3 extends over 13 amino acids. The V end was cut by 7 bases, the J end by 6 bases, with 13 bases between. The CDR3 bases are TGTGCCAGCAAAGAACAGCCGGTTCAGCCCCAGCATTTT. This gives the protein CASKEQPVQPQHF.

This chain uses TRBV19 with TRBJ1-1; D uncertain. The germline V gene has CDR1 LNHDA and CDR2 SQIVND (reference sequence). V gave up 7 bases and J gave up 1 base, with 13 bases separating them. The CDR3 is made up of 14 amino acids. The CDR3 region is CASKWIERNTEAFF. Here the CDR3 DNA reads TGTGCCAGTAAGTGGATCGAGCGGAACACTGAAGCTTTCTTT.